This note documents a single TCR beta chain sequence. V shed 5 bases and J 4 bases; nucleotides not matched to a gene: 4. Germline CDR1 reads SGHTA; CDR2 reads FQGTGA. CDR3 length: 13 residues. Sequenced by immunoSEQ multiplex PCR; TCRdb stores in-frame clones only, minus some. Of approximately 54,000 clones in the sample, around 90% were seen once. These data originate in a study of cytomegalovirus exposure and HLA in healthy donors. The sequence derives from a woman aged 18-35 years in good health and CMV-seropositive. The sequenced sample consisted of PBMCs. The gene calls are TRBV7-3 and TRBJ2-7; 8 positions match TRBD1. This CDR3 is CASSQDRAYEQYF. Written as DNA, the CDR3 is TGTGCCAGCAGCCAGGACAGGGCTTACGAGCAGTACTTC.